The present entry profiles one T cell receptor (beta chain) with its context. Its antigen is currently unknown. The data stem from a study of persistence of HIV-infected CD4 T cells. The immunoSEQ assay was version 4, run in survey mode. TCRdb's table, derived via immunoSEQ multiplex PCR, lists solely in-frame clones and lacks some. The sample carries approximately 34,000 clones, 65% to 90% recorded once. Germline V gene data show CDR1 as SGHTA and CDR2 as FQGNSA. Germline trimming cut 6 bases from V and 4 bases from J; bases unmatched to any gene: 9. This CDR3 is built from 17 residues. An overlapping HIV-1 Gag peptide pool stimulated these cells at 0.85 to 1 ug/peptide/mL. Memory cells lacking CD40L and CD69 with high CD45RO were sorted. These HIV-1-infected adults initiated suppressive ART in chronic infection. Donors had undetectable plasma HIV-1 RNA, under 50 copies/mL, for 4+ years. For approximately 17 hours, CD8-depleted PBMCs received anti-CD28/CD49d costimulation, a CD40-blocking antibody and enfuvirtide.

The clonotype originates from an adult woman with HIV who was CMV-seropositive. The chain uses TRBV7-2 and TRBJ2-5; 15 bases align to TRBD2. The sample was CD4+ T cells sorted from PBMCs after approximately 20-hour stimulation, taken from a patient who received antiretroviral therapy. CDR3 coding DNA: TGTGCCAGCAGTCGGACTAGCGGGGGGGCCGCGGCAGAGACCCAGTACTTC. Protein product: CASSRTSGGAAAETQYF.